A single sample gave rise to the 6 T cell receptor beta chains below, sequenced in a study of shared clonotypes between healthy human individuals (dated by TCRdb to about 2020). The library was made by the immunoSEQ multiplex PCR assay. The clones in this table, taken by TCRdb from immuneACCESS, are in-frame only. Not every clone is retained; where verified, under half of the shortfall comes from an unresolved V gene, and the cause of the rest is unknown. The sample includes some 530,000 clones, with about 78% observed a single time. The top ten clones comprise around 12% of the sample. Sequencing used PBMCs. The receptors were gathered from a middle-aged woman in good health. Some clones in this sample may be carry-over from other donors' samples.

This rearrangement joins TRBV18 to TRBJ1-2; TRBD1 agrees at 10 bases. The junction had 5 bases not matched to a gene; V was cut back by 4 bases and J by 3 bases. CDR1 KGHSH and CDR2 LQKENI come from the germline V gene. This CDR3 contains 15 residues. CDR3 coding DNA: TGTGCCAGCTCACTTCGGACAGGGGGGGACTATGGCTACACCTTC. It translates to CASSLRTGGDYGYTF.

V and J are TRBV11-2 and TRBJ2-3; D is unclear. The CDR3 loop spans 14 amino acids. The V end lost 3 bases, the J end lost 7 bases, and 14 bases lay between the germline ends. Germline CDR1 reads SGHAT; CDR2 reads FQNNGV. The CDR3 region is CASSFARPHHTQYF. The CDR3, as DNA: TGTGCCAGCAGCTTTGCGAGGCCCCACCATACGCAGTATTTT. Complete variable domain (other parts from reference TRBV11-2 and TRBJ2-3): EAGVAQSPRYKIIEKRQSVAFWCNPISGHATLYWYQQILGQGPKLLIQFQNNGVVDDSQLPKDRFSAERLKGVDSTLKIQPAKLEDSAVYLCASSFARPHHTQYFGPGTRLTVL.

This chain uses TRBV14 with TRBJ2-7; tentatively, D is TRBD2 (6 bases). Germline CDR1 reads SGHDN; CDR2 reads FVKESK. Trimming pared 5 bases from V and 2 bases from J, leaving 13 bases between. The CDR3 loop spans 14 amino acids. As DNA, the CDR3 is TGTGCCAGCAGCTCTCGACTAGGTCCCTACGAGCAGTACTTC. It yields the protein CASSSRLGPYEQYF.

V gene TRBV29-1 combines with J gene TRBJ2-5; 7 nucleotides match TRBD1. This CDR3 is built from 14 residues. V shed 3 bases, J shed 7 bases, and the junction held 11 bases outside the gene matches. Germline V gives CDR1 SQVTM, CDR2 ANQGSEA. The CDR3 loop is CSVEALGQEATQYF. In nucleotides, the CDR3 is TGCAGCGTTGAGGCATTAGGACAGGAGGCGACCCAGTACTTC.

In this sample, this clone turned up a few times. DNA of the CDR3: TGTGCCAGCAGCCAAACTGGGGGCTATGGGACTCAGTACTTC. Protein product: CASSQTGGYGTQYF. The chain recombines TRBV16 with TRBJ2-4, with D possibly matching TRBD1 (6 bases). The CDR3 runs 14 residues. The germline V gene has CDR1 KGHSY and CDR2 FQNENV. V shed 2 bases and J shed 12 bases, with 17 bases lying between them.

This chain links TRBV9 with TRBJ2-1; 9 nucleotides agree with TRBD1. Per germline, CDR1 SGDLS and CDR2 YYNGEE. V lost 3 bases to trimming and J lost 0 bases; unmatched junction nucleotides: 1. The CDR3 totals 15 residues. CDR3 sequence (DNA): TGTGCCAGCAGCGGACAGGGGGGCTCCTACAATGAGCAGTTCTTC. Amino acids: CASSGQGGSYNEQFF.